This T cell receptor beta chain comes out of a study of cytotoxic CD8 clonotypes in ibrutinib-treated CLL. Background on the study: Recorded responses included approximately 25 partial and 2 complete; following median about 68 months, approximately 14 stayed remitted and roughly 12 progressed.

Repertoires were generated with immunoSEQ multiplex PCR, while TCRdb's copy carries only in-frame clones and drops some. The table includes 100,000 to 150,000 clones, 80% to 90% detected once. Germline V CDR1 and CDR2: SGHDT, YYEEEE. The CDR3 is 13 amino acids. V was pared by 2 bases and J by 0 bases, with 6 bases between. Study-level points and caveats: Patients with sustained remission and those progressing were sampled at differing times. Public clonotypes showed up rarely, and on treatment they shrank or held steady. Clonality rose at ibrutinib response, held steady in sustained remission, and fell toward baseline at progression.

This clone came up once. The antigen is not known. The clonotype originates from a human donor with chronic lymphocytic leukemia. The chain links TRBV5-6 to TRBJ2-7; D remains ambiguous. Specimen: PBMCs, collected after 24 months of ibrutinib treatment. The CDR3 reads CASSFFLSYEQYF. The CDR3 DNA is TGTGCCAGCAGCTTTTTCCTCTCCTACGAGCAGTACTTC.